The T cell receptor beta chain under discussion was sequenced for a study of cytomegalovirus exposure and HLA in healthy donors. Study overall: The 100 million to 120 million unique TCR beta sequences, from 150 million to 200 million T cells, were found by an earlier analysis. Study conclusions and caveats: Across donors, sequencing depth was assumed by presence/absence analyses to be roughly uniform. Of the V segments, some could not be distinguished, including TRBV6-2 and TRBV6-3, and were excluded. In vitro, three CMV-associated chains proved specific for CMV antigens.

A note on this clone: The antigen is unknown.

PCR employed 60 Vbeta and 13 Jbeta primers. Clones were sequenced by immunoSEQ multiplex PCR, and TCRdb holds only the in-frame ones, with some missing. This table holds roughly 180,000 clones, roughly 84% found once. The CDR3 covers 16 residues. Germline V gene lookup returns CDR1 SGHNT and CDR2 YYREEE (reference sequence). Trimming removed 0 bases from V and 5 bases from J; junction bases left unmatched: 3. Sequencing used PBMCs. The sequence derives from a boy aged 5-17 years in good health and CMV-seronegative. The J gene is TRBJ2-2, the V gene TRBV5-4, with 11 bases that match TRBD1. The chain's CDR3 is CASSLARDRGTGELFF. CDR3 nucleotide sequence: TGTGCCAGCAGCTTGGCTCGGGACAGGGGGACCGGGGAGCTGTTTTTT. The whole variable domain, remainder taken from reference TRBV5-4 and TRBJ2-2, is ETGVTQSPTHLIKTRGQQVTLRCSSQSGHNTVSWYQQALGQGPQFIFQYYREEENGRGNFPPRFSGLQFPNYSSELNVNALELDDSALYLCASSLARDRGTGELFFGEGSRLTVL.